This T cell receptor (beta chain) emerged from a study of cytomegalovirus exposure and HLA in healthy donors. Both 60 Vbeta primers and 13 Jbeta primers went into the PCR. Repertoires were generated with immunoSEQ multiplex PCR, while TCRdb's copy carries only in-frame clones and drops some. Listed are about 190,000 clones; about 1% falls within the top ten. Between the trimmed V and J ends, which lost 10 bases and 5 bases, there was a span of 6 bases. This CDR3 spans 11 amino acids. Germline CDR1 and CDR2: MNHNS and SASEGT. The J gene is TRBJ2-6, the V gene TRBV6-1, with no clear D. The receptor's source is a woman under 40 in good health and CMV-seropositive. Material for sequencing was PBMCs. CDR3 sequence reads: CATQRANVLTF. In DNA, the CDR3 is TGTGCCACCCAAAGGGCCAACGTCCTGACTTTC.